The clone carrying this T cell receptor beta chain showed up many times. Its antigen is unknown. From germline, CDR1 is SEHNR and CDR2 FQNEAQ (reference sequence). Unmatched junction bases numbered 3, after V lost 5 bases and J lost 5 bases. This CDR3 spans 14 amino acids. In TCRdb, the PCR reads were re-called with MiXCR into one record per CDR3 protein. Of under 800,000 distinct CDR3 sequences in the sample, approximately 24% were seen once. The record originates from a study of molecular identifiers for immune sequencing clone quantification. Study at large: Four of five splits of RNA from around 18,000 or 91,000 naive CD8 cells were sequenced in replicates. Study-wide findings and caveats: Clones that had above 20 RNA copies took up over 99% of effector molecules but under 1% in naive cells.

Sequencing libraries of naive CD8 cells derived from around 20,000 to 1,000,000 sorted cells with 10%, 30% or 50% RNA. This receptor was obtained from a human donor in good health. Some libraries in this study had Jurkat cell RNA spiked in. The specimen sequenced was naive CD8+ T cells from blood, with Jurkat cell RNA spiked in. Indicated subset: FACS-sorted CD8+CD4-CCR7+CD45RA+ naive T cells. V usage is TRBV7-9 and J usage is TRBJ1-6, with TRBD1 matching over 7 bases. The CDR3 region is CASSEGQNNSPLHF. CDR3 nucleotides: TGTGCCAGCAGCGAGGGACAGAATAATTCACCCCTCCACTTT.